The next 18 T cell receptor beta chains were all read from a single sample in a study of T cell responses to AZD1222 COVID-19 vaccine. Profiled with immunoSEQ multiplex PCR; TCRdb holds only in-frame clones, not every one. The data show around 110,000 clones, roughly nine tenths seen once. This specimen consisted of peripheral blood, obtained 28 days after the second AZD1222 dose. These receptors came from an adult who received the AZD1222 COVID-19 vaccine.

The rearrangement joins TRBV9 to TRBJ1-1; TRBD1 matches 9 bases. The J segment lost 8 bases and the V segment lost 4 bases, leaving 15 bases of the junction unmatched. This CDR3 comprises 16 residues. Looked up from germline, CDR1 is SGDLS and CDR2 is YYNGEE. The CDR3 is CASSPGLRQGESEAFF. The DNA of the CDR3 is TGTGCCAGCAGCCCGGGACTACGACAGGGGGAATCCGAAGCTTTCTTT.

The chain couples TRBV28 to TRBJ2-5, with no clear D. Trimming pared 8 bases from V and 2 bases from J, leaving 12 bases between. Germline CDR1 reads MDHEN; CDR2 reads SYDVKM. CDR3 length: 13 amino acids. CDR3 sequence (DNA): TGTGCCAGCGGAAGTCCTAATCAAGAGACCCAGTACTTC. It is translated as CASGSPNQETQYF.

The chain is built from TRBV27 and TRBJ1-4; unclear D gene. Trimming took 3 bases from V and 3 from J, leaving 8 bases between them. The CDR3 is made up of 14 amino acids. Looked up from germline, CDR1 is MNHEY and CDR2 is SMNVEV (reference sequence). The CDR3 bases are TGTGCCAGCAGTTTTTCCACATCTAATGAAAAACTGTTTTTT. It translates to CASSFSTSNEKLFF. Drawing the rest from reference TRBV27 and TRBJ1-4, the complete variable domain is EAQVTQNPRYLITVTGKKLTVTCSQNMNHEYMSWYRQDPGLGLRQIYYSMNVEVTDKGDVPEGYKVSRKEKRNFPLILESPSPNQTSLYFCASSFSTSNEKLFFGSGTQLSVL.

The chain recombines TRBV18 with TRBJ1-2, with TRBD1 matching over 9 bases. The CDR3 spans 15 residues. V was clipped by 6 bases and J by 0 bases; unmatched bases: 5. Germline V gene data show CDR1 as KGHSH and CDR2 as LQKENI. CDR3 region: CASSRTGDANYGYTF. In nucleotides, the CDR3 is TGTGCCAGCTCCCGGACAGGGGACGCTAACTATGGCTACACCTTC.

The rearrangement joins TRBV28 to TRBJ2-7, with a possible D match to TRBD2 (5 bases). This CDR3 has 13 amino acids. Trimming took off 9 bases at V and 0 bases at J, with 12 bases between the two ends. The germline gives CDR1 MDHEN, CDR2 SYDVKM. CDR3 nucleotide sequence: TGTGCCAGTTGTCTGAGCGGCTCCTACGAGCAGTACTTC. Translation gives CASCLSGSYEQYF. Variable domain in full (rest from reference TRBV28 and TRBJ2-7): DVKVTQSSRYLVKRTGEKVFLECVQDMDHENMFWYRQDPGLGLRLIYFSYDVKMKEKGDIPEGYSVSREKKERFSLILESASTNQTSMYLCASCLSGSYEQYFGPGTRLTVT.

The rearrangement joins TRBV6-2 or TRBV6-3 to TRBJ2-1; 11 positions agree with TRBD2. Germline loops: CDR1 MNHEY, CDR2 SVGEGT. The CDR3 loop spans 19 amino acids. The V gene end was trimmed by 0 bases and the J gene end by 3 bases; junction bases not matched to a gene: 10. CDR3 nucleotides: TGTGCCAGCAGTTACTCGGCCACCGGGACTAGCGGATACTACAATGAGCAGTTCTTC. Encoded protein: CASSYSATGTSGYYNEQFF.

The chain carries TRBV30 and TRBJ2-3; 13 nucleotides align to TRBD2. Germline V gives CDR1 GTSNPN, CDR2 SVGIG (reference sequence). This CDR3 is built from 14 residues. Unmatched junction bases numbered 2, after V lost 0 bases and J lost 8 bases. The CDR3 sequence: CAWSVGTSGITQYF. The CDR3 DNA follows: TGTGCCTGGAGTGTCGGGACTAGCGGGATTACGCAGTATTTT.

The V and J genes are TRBV29-1 and TRBJ2-1; D uncertain. The CDR3 is 11 amino acids. Germline CDR1 reads SQVTM; CDR2 reads ANQGSEA. The V end was cut by 6 bases, the J end by 6 bases, with 9 bases between. CDR3 amino acids: CSVRQGNEQFF. CDR3 coding DNA: TGCAGCGTACGTCAAGGCAATGAGCAGTTCTTC.

This clone was observed at least ten times. Other DNA sequences in the same sample also yield this CDR3. V usage is TRBV27 and J usage is TRBJ2-2; D remains ambiguous. Germline V gene data show CDR1 as MNHEY and CDR2 as SMNVEV (reference sequence). Trimming stripped 1 base from V and 5 bases from J, with 2 bases between. This CDR3 is built from 12 residues. CDR3 loop: CASSLLTGELFF. In nucleotides, the CDR3 is TGTGCCAGCAGTTTATTGACCGGGGAGCTGTTTTTT.

This chain joins TRBV24-1 and TRBJ2-1; 9 nucleotides agree with TRBD2. Germline CDR1 reads KGHDR; CDR2 reads SFDVKD. Trimming at V came to 4 bases and at J to 1 base, leaving 4 bases not matched to a gene. CDR3 length equals 16 residues. This CDR3 is CATSDRAGGSYNEQFF. The DNA of the CDR3 is TGTGCCACCAGTGACCGGGCGGGAGGGTCCTACAATGAGCAGTTCTTC.

This chain connects TRBV4-1 to TRBJ1-1, with 7 bases lining up with TRBD1. Per germline, CDR1 MGHRA and CDR2 YSYEKL. The CDR3 length is 15 residues. Trimming cost V 1 base and J 3 bases; bases outside gene matches: 5. CDR3 residues: CASSQAVQGYTEAFF. CDR3 nucleotides: TGCGCCAGCAGCCAAGCAGTACAGGGGTACACTGAAGCTTTCTTT.

The V call is TRBV7-8, the J call TRBJ2-3; D remains unclear. Trimming removed 5 bases at V and 5 bases at J, with 14 bases between. This CDR3 contains 14 residues. Germline-derived CDR1 and CDR2 are SGHVS and FQNEAQ. CDR3 bases: TGTGCCAGCAGCCTAGTGGTATCGAAAGATACGCAGTATTTT. Its protein product is CASSLVVSKDTQYF.

This clone was recorded only once. This chain joins TRBV28 and TRBJ2-5; 8 bases match TRBD1. This CDR3 has 13 residues. Germline CDR1 MDHEN, CDR2 SYDVKM. J lost 7 bases, V lost 9 bases, and 10 bases had no gene match. Here the CDR3 reads CASARTGLSTQYF. The DNA of the CDR3 is TGTGCCAGTGCCCGGACAGGGCTGTCGACCCAGTACTTC.

J is TRBJ2-2 and V is TRBV6-4; no reliable D call. CDR1 is MRHNA and CDR2 is SNTAGT in the germline V gene. The CDR3 is made up of 15 amino acids. Trimming stripped 0 bases from V and 5 bases from J, with 10 bases between. CDR3 amino acids: CASSDSPGSTGELFF. CDR3 in DNA: TGTGCCAGCAGTGACTCCCCAGGAAGTACCGGGGAGCTGTTTTTT.

V gene TRBV28 combines with J gene TRBJ1-6, with D unclear. The CDR3 is made up of 14 amino acids. V lost 10 bases and J lost 5, with 15 bases in between. Germline V gene lookup returns CDR1 MDHEN and CDR2 SYDVKM. The CDR3 region has the DNA TGTGCCACCCGCCCTCCACCTAATAATTCACCCCTCCACTTT. It translates to CATRPPPNNSPLHF.

This sequence joins TRBV27 and TRBJ1-2; 8 bases align to TRBD1. J was trimmed by 2 bases and V by 7 bases; bases with no gene match: 9. Germline CDR1 is MNHEY and CDR2 is SMNVEV (reference sequence). The CDR3 is 15 residues long. The CDR3: CASTKNRDRNYGYTF. The CDR3 coding sequence is TGTGCCAGCACCAAAAACCGGGACAGGAACTATGGCTACACCTTC.

For the CDR3, the DNA is TGTGCCAGCTCCCCCTCGGACAGGGTTTGGGAAAAACTGTTTTTT. The encoded protein is CASSPSDRVWEKLFF. The chain combines TRBV18 with TRBJ1-4, with 8 bases aligning to TRBD1. Germline V gives CDR1 KGHSH, CDR2 LQKENI. V shed 6 bases and J 8 bases; nucleotides not matched to a gene: 11. The CDR3 runs 15 residues.

This chain uses TRBV5-1 with TRBJ1-2; D remains ambiguous. The CDR3 is made up of 14 amino acids. The V gene's germline CDR1 is SGHRS and CDR2 YFSETQ. Trimming took off 1 base at V and 3 bases at J, with 10 bases between the two ends. In nucleotides, the CDR3 is TGCGCCAGCAGCTTGTTCGGAGGATACTATGGCTACACCTTC. It encodes CASSLFGGYYGYTF.